This TCR beta chain was identified during a study of cytomegalovirus exposure and HLA in healthy donors (dated 2017 in TCRdb). At the level of the whole study: An earlier analysis of a few hundred of the donors reported 276 Gb of sequence data and 95 million to 120 million unique TCR beta sequences obtained from about 179 million T cells. To predict cytomegalovirus infection status, the study combined high-throughput TCR immunosequencing, statistical association of individual TCRs with disease status, and machine learning. Alongside the repertoire data, information on donor age, sex, ethnicity and CMV serostatus was compiled. The study aimed to test whether cataloging public T cell receptors could reveal signatures of past pathogen exposure. Along with the approximately 650-subject first cohort, a separate validation cohort of over 90 different subjects was used. Because of strong linkage in the cohort, five DR-DQ haplotypes were treated as single units for association and clustering. A later genetic analysis took genome-wide SNP genotypes for about 65% of the 666 donors and used that subset as a discovery cohort. The number of typed donors differed by locus: roughly 629-640 for A, B, C, DRB1 and DQB1; 522 for DQA1; about 600 for DPA1; and approximately 450 for DPB1. In a later analysis, previously published TCR beta repertoires from 550 to 700 donors were re-analyzed and high-resolution HLA genotyping was added so that TCR occurrence patterns could be studied. Every repertoire in the discovery cohort had been generated on one and the same sequencing platform. The later analysis used no new phenotypic data to find candidate immune exposures, relying instead on TCR beta sequences and their occurrence across donors. The genetic ancestry cluster associated with self-reported Caucasian donors included over 65% of the 350 to 500 genotyped donors. The study used immunosequencing to profile the T cell repertoires of 670 or so subjects and linked those repertoires to cytomegalovirus serostatus. In an earlier analysis of a few hundred of the donors, high-throughput TCR beta sequencing was used to judge whether each TCR beta V gene segment behaved as functional or pseudogenic. An early release that covered 640 HLA-typed donors contained approximately 300 gigabases of sequencing data and tens of millions of unique TCR sequences. Among 300 to 500 genotyped donors of the cohort, an average of approximately 220,000 unique TCR beta nucleotide sequences was sequenced per donor, of which 15% to 20% were non-productive. HLA typing covered class I and class II loci at four-digit resolution. The investigation overall reported the following: A total of 150 to 200 TCR beta chains were listed by the study as associated with cytomegalovirus. In a later analysis, 15,000 to 20,000 TCR beta sequences were associated with specific HLA alleles at a false discovery rate of 0.05. A few of the identified cytomegalovirus-associated TCR beta chains were confirmed in vitro to be specific for cytomegalovirus antigens. The authors suggested that the approach could potentially be extended to other disease states and immunological phenotypes. Assigning TCR associations to individual alleles was difficult when HLA alleles, especially DR and DQ, strongly co-occurred. In both the original and validation cohorts, the classifier was reported to diagnose cytomegalovirus status with high specificity and sensitivity. HLA typing was unavailable for some donors at each locus, so association tests used only the typed subset. Compared with the approximately 600-donor mean, donors in an Asian-associated ancestry cluster had fewer N-insertions in productive TCRs, according to a later genetic analysis. In this cohort, only TCR beta chains were sequenced, and detectable features were limited by the absence of alpha or paired-chain data. A further reported finding was that TCR beta sequences accurately predicted the HLA-A and HLA-B alleles for most subjects in the first cohort. Some IMGT-functional V segments, including TRBV6-2 and TRBV6-3, could not be distinguished by the 87-base-pair reads and were therefore excluded. Roughly uniform sequencing depth across donors was assumed in presence/absence analyses, although this assumption may not hold. Compared with equally common non-associated chains, HLA-associated TCR beta chains in a later analysis were more clonally expanded and had lower generation probabilities. Most CMV-associated TCR beta chains appeared to be HLA-restricted in a later analysis, and the HLA associations seemed to be driven largely by CMV exposure. Because counts were too low, approximately 18 rarely observed V segments, including chromosome 9 orphons, were excluded from the earlier analysis of fewer than 650 of the donors. Broadly in line with IMGT annotations, most TCR beta V segments showed up in productive rearrangements about 87% or about 30% of the time in an earlier analysis of around 600 of the donors. Linkage disequilibrium might explain the correlated functional status among segregating V segments, but an unknown experimental factor could not be ruled out. Most TCR sequences were observed very rarely across donors, whereas some public TCRs were present in many individuals. CMV serostatus was the only immune exposure information available for the cohort. In a later analysis, TCR association rates were found to vary across HLA loci, with the most associated TCRs seen for DRB1 alleles and the fewest for HLA-C alleles. V-gene and J-gene trimming of TCR beta chains was associated with a missense DCLRE1C variant in a later genetic analysis, and the association was replicated in an independent cohort. A cluster of highly shared sequence variants was judged likely to be a technical artifact of the sequencing pipeline. A later analysis reported that several top co-occurrence clusters appeared linked to parvovirus B19, influenza, CMV and Epstein-Barr virus.

The method was the immunoSEQ multiplex PCR assay. The multiplex PCR relied on a mix of 60 forward primers for TCR Vbeta segments and 13 reverse primers for TCR Jbeta segments. The CDR3 region of rearranged TCR beta genes was amplified from genomic DNA by a multiplex PCR assay. Amplified TCR beta libraries were sequenced as 87-base-pair reads on the Illumina HiSeq System. The original methods were these. Across the roughly 640 repertoires, a later analysis counted approximately 83 million unique TCR beta chains, about 10 million of which were shared by at least two donors. To remove PCR and sequencing errors, raw reads were error-corrected and collapsed into unique sequences using a nearest-neighbor algorithm that merged closely related sequences. To assign V, D and J gene segments, CDR3 sequences were aligned to IMGT reference sequences. For a sequence to be retained, at least a six-nucleotide match to both a V gene segment and a J gene segment was required. Rearrangements were classified as productive when the CDR3 lacked stop codons and remained in frame with V and J, and all other rearrangements were classified as non-productive. CDR3 was defined by IMGT convention, running from the second conserved V-encoded cysteine to the conserved J-encoded phenylalanine. The earlier analysis of 500 to 600 of the donors excluded sequences that lacked an unambiguous match to a single V gene segment. In an earlier analysis of several hundred of the donors, V segments were called functional above 56.7% productive rearrangements and were called segregating when the between-donor standard deviation exceeded 5%. A statistical classification framework was developed to diagnose cytomegalovirus status using the catalog of TCR beta chain sequences. In a later analysis, TCR nucleotide sequences were compared against IMGT/GENE-DB human TR gene sequences so that V and J genes could be assigned. A later analysis assigned CDR3 sequences and most-parsimonious VDJ recombination scenarios with the TCRdist pipeline. In a later analysis, each TCR beta chain was defined by its CDR3 amino acid sequence together with its V-gene family, and reads lacking a unique V-gene family were excluded. A later analysis removed roughly 590 highly shared, low-generation-probability nucleotide sequences to deal with suspected cross-contamination and a sequencing artifact. In a later analysis, a clonal expansion index for each public chain was calculated from normalized within-repertoire ranks of inferred template counts. In a later analysis, generation probabilities were computed with a VDJ recombination model fitted to out-of-frame rearrangements, and the resulting probabilities were checked against IGoR. In a later analysis, hypergeometric tests were used to score TCR-TCR, TCR-HLA and TCR-CMV co-occurrence, with a repertoire-size bias correction applied to TCR pairs. A later analysis estimated false discovery rates by permuting HLA or CMV assignments 20 times. In a later analysis, co-occurring TCRs were grouped using DBSCAN, with TCRdist sequence similarity added in when clustering inside HLA-allele-positive subsets. Co-occurrence clustering excluded repertoires with fewer than 30,000 or more than 120,000 public chains, plus five with anomalous nucleotide sharing. In its TCRdb copy, this immuneACCESS table keeps in-frame sequences only and misses some clones. Where compared with another copy, unresolved V genes explain less than half of these, and the others have no known cause. V, J and clone size are those of that table, while D and trimming were read from the DNA. The sample profile shows approximately 160,000 clones; 75% of them were found once. In total, the top ten clones hold around 4.6% of the sample.

The cohort consisted of 666 healthy bone marrow donors. All cohort members were sampled while nominally healthy, although unrecorded immune exposures were likely present. The donor was CMV seronegative and belonged to the group of over 350 seronegative cohort members. Every donor gave a peripheral blood sample, and the peripheral blood mononuclear cells from that sample were used for TCR beta sequencing. The Qiagen DNeasy Blood Extraction Kit was used to extract genomic DNA from the blood cell samples. Concerning this clone: The antigen this receptor binds is unknown. Nothing much larger sits one base from this clone, and base qualities are not available.

CDR1 SGHRS and CDR2 YFSETQ were looked up in the germline V gene. The CDR3 holds 14 amino acids from the cysteine to the phenylalanine. Of all the DNA, just the CDR3 is kept, 42 bases in frame from base 1. V is cut by 4 bases and J by 8 bases, and the space between the germline ends is 18 bases. The chain joins TRBV5-1 to TRBJ1-2; the D gene is perhaps TRBD1, on 6 matching bases. The sequence derives from a male donor in good health and CMV-seronegative. The sequencing sample was made of PBMCs. The CDR3 protein: CASSPDRGGLGYTF. The sequenced DNA: TGCGCCAGCAGCCCCGACCGGGGGGGCCTGGGCTACACCTTC. Extended through the reference TRBV5-1 and TRBJ1-2 proteins, this CDR3 yields the full variable domain: KAGVTQTPRYLIKTRGQQVTLSCSPISGHRSVSWYQQTPGQGLQFLFEYFSETQRNKGNFPGRFSGRQFSNSRSEMNVSTLELGDSALYLCASSPDRGGLGYTFGSGTRLTVV.